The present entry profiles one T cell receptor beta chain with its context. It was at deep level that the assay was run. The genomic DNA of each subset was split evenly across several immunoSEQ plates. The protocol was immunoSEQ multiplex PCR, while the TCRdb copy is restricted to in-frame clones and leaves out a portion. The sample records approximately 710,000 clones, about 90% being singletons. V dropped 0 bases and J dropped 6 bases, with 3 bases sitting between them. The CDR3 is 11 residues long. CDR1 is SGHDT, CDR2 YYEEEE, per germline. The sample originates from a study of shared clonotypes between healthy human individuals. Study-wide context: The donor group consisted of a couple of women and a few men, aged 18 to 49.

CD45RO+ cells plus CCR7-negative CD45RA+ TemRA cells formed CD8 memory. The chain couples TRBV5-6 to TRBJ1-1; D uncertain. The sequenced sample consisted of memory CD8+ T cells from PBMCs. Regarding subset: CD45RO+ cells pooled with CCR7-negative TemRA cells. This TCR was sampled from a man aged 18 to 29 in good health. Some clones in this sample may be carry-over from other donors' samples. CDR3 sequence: CASSLGSEAFF. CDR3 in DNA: TGTGCCAGCAGCTTGGGTTCTGAAGCTTTCTTT.